This T cell receptor beta chain was obtained from a study of cytomegalovirus exposure and HLA in healthy donors. Overall study context: Drawn from HLA-typed donors, around 85 million unique TCRs were held in an early data release. Of all 400 or so donors who were genotyped, 75% to 85% belonged to the Caucasian-associated ancestry cluster. Study conclusions and caveats: Follow-up analysis later connected one missense variant in DCLRE1C with trimming of TCR beta V- and J-genes.

A note on this clone: Antigen specificity is unknown.

The PCR employed 60 Vbeta primers together with 13 Jbeta primers. Here immunoSEQ multiplex PCR was the method, and the copy in TCRdb shows in-frame clones only, minus some. The sample records over 95,000 clones, around 77% being singletons. The TCR comes from a young woman in good health and CMV-seropositive. Source material: PBMCs.

CDR3 in amino acids: CASSVRQGETQYF. The CDR3 DNA reads TGTGCCAGCAGCGTTCGGCAGGGGGAGACCCAGTACTTC. V usage is TRBV9 and J usage is TRBJ2-5; D perhaps matches TRBD1 (6 bases). Per the germline V gene, CDR1 is SGDLS and CDR2 is YYNGEE. The CDR3 loop spans 13 amino acids. Trimming pared 2 bases from V and 5 bases from J, leaving 10 bases between.